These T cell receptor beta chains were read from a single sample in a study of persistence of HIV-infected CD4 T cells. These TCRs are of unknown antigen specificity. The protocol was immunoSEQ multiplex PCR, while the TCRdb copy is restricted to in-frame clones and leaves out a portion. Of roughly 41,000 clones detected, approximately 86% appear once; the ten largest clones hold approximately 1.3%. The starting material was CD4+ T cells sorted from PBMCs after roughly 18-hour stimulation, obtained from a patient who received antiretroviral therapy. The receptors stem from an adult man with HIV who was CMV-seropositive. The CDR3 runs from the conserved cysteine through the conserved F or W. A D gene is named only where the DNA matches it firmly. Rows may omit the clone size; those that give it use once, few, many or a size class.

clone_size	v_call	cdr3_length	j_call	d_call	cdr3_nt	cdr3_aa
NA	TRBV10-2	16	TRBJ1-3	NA	TGCGCCAGCAGTGAGTCCGGCGGTTCCAGAGGAAACACCATATATTTT	CASSESGGSRGNTIYF
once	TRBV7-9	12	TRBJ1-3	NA	TGTGCCAGCTCGACAGGTGGAAACACCATATATTTT	CASSTGGNTIYF
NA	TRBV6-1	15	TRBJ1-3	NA	TGTGCCAGCAGTGAAGGGGGACTCTCTGGAAACACCATATATTTT	CASSEGGLSGNTIYF
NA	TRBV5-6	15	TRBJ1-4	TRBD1	TGTGCCAGCAGCTTAAGGCGGACAGGGGATGAAAAACTGTTTTTT	CASSLRRTGDEKLFF
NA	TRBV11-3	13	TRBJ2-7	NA	TGTGCCAGCAGTTTTCAGTTCTCCTACGAGCAGTACTTC	CASSFQFSYEQYF
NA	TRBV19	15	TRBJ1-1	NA	TGTGCCAGTAGTAACCGGGCCCACTGGGGCACTGAAGCTTTCTTT	CASSNRAHWGTEAFF
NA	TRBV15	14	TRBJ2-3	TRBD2	TGTGCCACCTACAGCGGGGGGGGCACAGATACGCAGTATTTT	CATYSGGGTDTQYF
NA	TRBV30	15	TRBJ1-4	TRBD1	TGTGCCTGGAGTGTAGGGGACAGCCCTTGGGGAAAACTGTTTTTT	CAWSVGDSPWGKLFF
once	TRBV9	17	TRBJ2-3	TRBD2	TGTGCCAGCAGCACCGGGACTAGCGGGGGCCGCACAGATACGCAGTATTTT	CASSTGTSGGRTDTQYF
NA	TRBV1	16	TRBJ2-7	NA	TGCACCAGCAGCCCCGCCCCGACAGGGGGTCTCTACGAGCAGTACTTC	CTSSPAPTGGLYEQYF
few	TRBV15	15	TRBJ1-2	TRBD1	TGTGCCACCAGCAGAGGGGGACAGGGACCCACTGGCTACACCTTC	CATSRGGQGPTGYTF
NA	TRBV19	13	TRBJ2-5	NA	TGTGCCAGTAGTATAGGGACACGAGAGACCCAGTACTTC	CASSIGTRETQYF
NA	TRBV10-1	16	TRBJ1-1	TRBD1	TGCGCCAGCAGTGCGCTGCAGGGGACAGGGAGTTCTGAAGCTTTCTTT	CASSALQGTGSSEAFF
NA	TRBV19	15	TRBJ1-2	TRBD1	TGTGCCAGTAGTAAGTTGGGACAGGGATGGTTCGGCTACACCTTC	CASSKLGQGWFGYTF
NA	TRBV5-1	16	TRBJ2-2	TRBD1	TGCGCCAGCCTCGGGGCGACAGGGGGTCACACCGGGGAGCTGTTTTTT	CASLGATGGHTGELFF
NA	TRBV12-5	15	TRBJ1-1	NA	TGTGCTAGTGGTTTGGTGGAGACAGAGGGCACTGAAGCTTTCTTT	CASGLVETEGTEAFF
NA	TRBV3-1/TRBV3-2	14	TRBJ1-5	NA	TGTGCCAGCAGCCAAGACACAGGTGGCCAGCCCCAGCATTTT	CASSQDTGGQPQHF
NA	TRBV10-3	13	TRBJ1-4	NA	TGTGCCATCAATCAGGGAGAAGGAGAAAAACTGTTTTTT	CAINQGEGEKLFF
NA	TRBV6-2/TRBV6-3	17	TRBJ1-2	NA	TGTGCCAGCAGTTACTCATCGAGTCGGGCAGGGGTCTATGGCTACACCTTC	CASSYSSSRAGVYGYTF
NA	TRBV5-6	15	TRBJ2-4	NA	TGTGCCAGCAGCCGTCCCATGATAGCCAAAAACATTCAGTACTTC	CASSRPMIAKNIQYF
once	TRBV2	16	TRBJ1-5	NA	TGTGCCAGCAGTGAAGGGCAGGGCATCGGCAATCAGCCCCAGCATTTT	CASSEGQGIGNQPQHF
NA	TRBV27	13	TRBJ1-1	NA	TGTGCCAGCAGGACATCCGGGAACACTGAAGCTTTCTTT	CASRTSGNTEAFF
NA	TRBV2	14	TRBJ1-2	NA	TGTGCCAGCACTCTTGTAGAGGGGTTATATGGCTACACCTTC	CASTLVEGLYGYTF
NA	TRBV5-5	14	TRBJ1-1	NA	TGTGCCAGCACTACCCAAGGGGGGAACACTGAAGCTTTCTTT	CASTTQGGNTEAFF
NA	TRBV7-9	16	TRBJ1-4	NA	TGTGCCAGCAGCTTAGCGGTTGGGTCAACTAATGAAAAACTGTTTTTT	CASSLAVGSTNEKLFF
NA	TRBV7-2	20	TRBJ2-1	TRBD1	TGTGCCAGCAGCTTAGCTTTTGGGACAGGGGGCTCCGTAGGTTACAATGAGCAGTTCTTC	CASSLAFGTGGSVGYNEQFF
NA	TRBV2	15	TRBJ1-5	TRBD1	TGTGCCAGCAGGCCGGACAGGGGAAGAAATCAGCCCCAGCATTTT	CASRPDRGRNQPQHF
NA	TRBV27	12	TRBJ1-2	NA	TGTGCCAGCAGTAAGAACAGCAGAGCCTACACCTTC	CASSKNSRAYTF
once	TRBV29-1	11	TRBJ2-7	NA	TGCAGCGCCGGGACCAATTACGAGCAGTACTTC	CSAGTNYEQYF
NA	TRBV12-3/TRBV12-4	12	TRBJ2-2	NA	TGTGCCAGCAGCCATCCCTCTGGGGAGCTGTTTTTT	CASSHPSGELFF
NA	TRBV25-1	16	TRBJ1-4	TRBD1	TGTGCCAGCAGTGAATACAGGGGGCGCACTAATGAAAAACTGTTTTTT	CASSEYRGRTNEKLFF
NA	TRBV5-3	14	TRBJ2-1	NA	TGTGCCAGAAGCTTGCACAGGGCGGCCAATGAGCAGTTCTTC	CARSLHRAANEQFF
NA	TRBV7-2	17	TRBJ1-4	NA	TGTGCCAGCAGCCCGGACAGACCCCTAACAACTAATGAAAAACTGTTTTTT	CASSPDRPLTTNEKLFF
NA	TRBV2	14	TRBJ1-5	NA	TGTGCCAGCAGTACAATGGAGAACAATCAGCCCCAGCATTTT	CASSTMENNQPQHF
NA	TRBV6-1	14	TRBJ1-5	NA	TGTGCCAGCAGTGAAGCGGATTCGGGACAGCCCCAGCATTTT	CASSEADSGQPQHF
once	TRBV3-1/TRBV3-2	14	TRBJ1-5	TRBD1	TGTGCCAGCAGCCAAGGGGACAGGGGACGGCCCCAGCATTTT	CASSQGDRGRPQHF
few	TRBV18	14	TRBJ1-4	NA	TGTGCCAGCTGGGAGGACGGCCTTAATGAAAAACTGTTTTTT	CASWEDGLNEKLFF
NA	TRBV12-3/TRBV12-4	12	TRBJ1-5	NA	TGTGCCAGCAGCGCGTTAGGGCAGCCCCAGCATTTT	CASSALGQPQHF
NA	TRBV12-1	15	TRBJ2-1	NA	TGTGCCAGCAGCGGGAGCGGGAGTTCCTACAATGAGCAGTTCTTC	CASSGSGSSYNEQFF
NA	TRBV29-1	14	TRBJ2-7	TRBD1	TGCAGCGTTGAGGACAGGGCGGTGAACTACGAGCAGTACTTC	CSVEDRAVNYEQYF
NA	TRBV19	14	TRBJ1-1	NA	TGTGCCAGTAGTATAATACCGGGGGACACTGAAGCTTTCTTT	CASSIIPGDTEAFF
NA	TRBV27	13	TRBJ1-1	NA	TGTGCCAGCACCCGGGGGCGAGGCACTGAAGCTTTCTTT	CASTRGRGTEAFF
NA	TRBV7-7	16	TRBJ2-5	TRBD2	TGTGCCAGCAGCGCCGGGACTAGCGGGAGGCAAGAGACCCAGTACTTC	CASSAGTSGRQETQYF
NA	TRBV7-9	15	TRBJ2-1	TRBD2	TGTGCCAGCAGCCCCCGGGGGGGCGAGAACAATGAGCAGTTCTTC	CASSPRGGENNEQFF
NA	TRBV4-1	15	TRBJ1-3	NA	TGCGCCAGCAGCCGGCAAGGGGACTCTGGAAACACCATATATTTT	CASSRQGDSGNTIYF
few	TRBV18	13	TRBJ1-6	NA	TGTGCCAGCTCCACTGACCAAGCTCGACCCCTCCACTTT	CASSTDQARPLHF
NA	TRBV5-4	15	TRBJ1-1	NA	TGTGCCAGCAGCTTCCAGGGACTTAAGAACACTGAAGCTTTCTTT	CASSFQGLKNTEAFF
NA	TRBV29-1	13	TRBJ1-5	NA	TGCAGCGTTGCCAGGGGAGGCAATCAGCCCCAGCATTTT	CSVARGGNQPQHF
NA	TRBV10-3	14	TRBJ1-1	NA	TGTGCCATCAGTGACTCAGGGACCAACATTGAAGCTTTCTTT	CAISDSGTNIEAFF
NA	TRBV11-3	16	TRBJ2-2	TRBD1	TGTGCCAGCAGCCAAGGGACAGGACGATGGACCGGGGAGCTGTTTTTT	CASSQGTGRWTGELFF
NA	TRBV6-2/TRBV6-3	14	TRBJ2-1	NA	TGTGCCAGCAGCAAAAGCGACTCCTACAATGAGCAGTTCTTC	CASSKSDSYNEQFF
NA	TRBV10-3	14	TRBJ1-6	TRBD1	TGTGCGGGGAGGGGGCTCGGGAATAATTCACCCCTCCACTTT	CAGRGLGNNSPLHF
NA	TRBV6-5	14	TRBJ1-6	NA	TGTGCCAGCAGTTACAAAGGGGAGGTTTCACCCCTCCACTTT	CASSYKGEVSPLHF
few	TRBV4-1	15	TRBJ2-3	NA	TGCGCCAGCAGAAGTTCCTTGATTGCCACAGATACGCAGTATTTT	CASRSSLIATDTQYF